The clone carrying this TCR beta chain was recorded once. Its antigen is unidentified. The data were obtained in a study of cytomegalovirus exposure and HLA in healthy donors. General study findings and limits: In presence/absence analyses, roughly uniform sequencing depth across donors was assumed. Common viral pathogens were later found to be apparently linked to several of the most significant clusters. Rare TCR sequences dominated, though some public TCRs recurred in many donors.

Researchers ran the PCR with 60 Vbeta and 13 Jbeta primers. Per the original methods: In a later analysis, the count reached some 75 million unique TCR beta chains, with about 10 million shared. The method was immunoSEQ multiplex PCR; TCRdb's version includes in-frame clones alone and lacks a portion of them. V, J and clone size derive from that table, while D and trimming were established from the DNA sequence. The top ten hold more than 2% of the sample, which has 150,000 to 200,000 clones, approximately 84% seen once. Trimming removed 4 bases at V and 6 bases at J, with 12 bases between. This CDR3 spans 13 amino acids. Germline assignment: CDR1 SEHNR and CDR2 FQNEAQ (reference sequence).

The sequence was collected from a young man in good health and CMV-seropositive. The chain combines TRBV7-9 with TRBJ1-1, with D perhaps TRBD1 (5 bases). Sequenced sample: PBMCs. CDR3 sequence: CASSSSGDPEAFF. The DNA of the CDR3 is TGTGCCAGCAGCTCTAGCGGGGACCCTGAAGCTTTCTTT.